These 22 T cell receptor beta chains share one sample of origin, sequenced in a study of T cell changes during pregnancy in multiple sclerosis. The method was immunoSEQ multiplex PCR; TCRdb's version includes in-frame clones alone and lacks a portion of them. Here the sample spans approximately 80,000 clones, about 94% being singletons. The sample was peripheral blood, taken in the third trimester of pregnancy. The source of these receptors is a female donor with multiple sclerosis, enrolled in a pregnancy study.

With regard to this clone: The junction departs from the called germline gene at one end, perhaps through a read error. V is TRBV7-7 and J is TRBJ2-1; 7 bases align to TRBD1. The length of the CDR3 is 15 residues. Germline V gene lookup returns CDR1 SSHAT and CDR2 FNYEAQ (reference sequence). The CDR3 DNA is TGTGCTAGCAGCTTTCGACAGGGTTCTTACAATGAGCAGTTCTTC. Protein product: CASSFRQGSYNEQFF.

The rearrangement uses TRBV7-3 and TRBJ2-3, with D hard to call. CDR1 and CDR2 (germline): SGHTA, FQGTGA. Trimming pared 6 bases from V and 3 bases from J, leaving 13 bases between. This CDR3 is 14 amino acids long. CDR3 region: CASSFQPGTDTQYF. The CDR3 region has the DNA TGTGCCAGCAGTTTTCAACCCGGGACAGATACGCAGTATTTT. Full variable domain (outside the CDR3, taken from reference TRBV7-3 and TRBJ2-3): GAGVSQTPSNKVTEKGKYVELRCDPISGHTALYWYRQSLGQGPEFLIYFQGTGAADDSGLPNDRFFAVRPEGSVSTLKIQRTERGDSAVYLCASSFQPGTDTQYFGPGTRLTVL.

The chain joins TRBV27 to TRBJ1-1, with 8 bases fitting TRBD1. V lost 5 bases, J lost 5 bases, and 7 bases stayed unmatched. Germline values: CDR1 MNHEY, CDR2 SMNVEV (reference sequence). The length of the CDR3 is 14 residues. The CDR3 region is CASSVNQGATEAFF. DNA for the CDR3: TGTGCCAGCAGTGTCAATCAGGGGGCAACTGAAGCTTTCTTT.

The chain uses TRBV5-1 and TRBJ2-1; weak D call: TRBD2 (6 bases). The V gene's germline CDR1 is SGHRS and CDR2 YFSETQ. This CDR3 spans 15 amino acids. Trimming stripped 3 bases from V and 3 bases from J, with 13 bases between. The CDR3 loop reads CASSSSGLDYNEQFF. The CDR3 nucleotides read TGCGCCAGCAGCTCCTCGGGACTGGACTACAATGAGCAGTTCTTC.

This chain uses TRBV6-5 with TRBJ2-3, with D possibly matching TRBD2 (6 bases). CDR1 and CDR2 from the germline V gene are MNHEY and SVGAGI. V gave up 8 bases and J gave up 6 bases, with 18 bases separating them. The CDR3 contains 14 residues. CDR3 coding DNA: TGTGCCAGCGGACAACGGGGAGGTTGGGATACGCAGTATTTT. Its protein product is CASGQRGGWDTQYF.

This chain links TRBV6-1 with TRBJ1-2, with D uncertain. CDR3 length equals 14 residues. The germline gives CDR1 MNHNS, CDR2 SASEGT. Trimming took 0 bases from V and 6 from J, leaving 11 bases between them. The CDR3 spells CASSEARWIHGYTF. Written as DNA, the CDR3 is TGTGCCAGCAGTGAAGCGAGGTGGATACATGGCTACACCTTC.

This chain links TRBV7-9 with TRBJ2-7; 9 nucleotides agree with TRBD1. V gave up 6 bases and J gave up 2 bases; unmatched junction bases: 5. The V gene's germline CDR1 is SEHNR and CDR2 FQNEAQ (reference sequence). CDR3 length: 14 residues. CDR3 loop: CASRAGTGTYEQYF. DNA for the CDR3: TGTGCCAGCAGGGCGGGGACAGGGACCTACGAGCAGTACTTC.

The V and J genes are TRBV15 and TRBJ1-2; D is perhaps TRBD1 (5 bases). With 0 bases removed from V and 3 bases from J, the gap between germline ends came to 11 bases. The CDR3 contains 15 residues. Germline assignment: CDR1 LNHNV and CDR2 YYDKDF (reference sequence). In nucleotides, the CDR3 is TGTGCCACCAGCAGAGAAGAGGGACTGGACTATGGCTACACCTTC. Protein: CATSREEGLDYGYTF.

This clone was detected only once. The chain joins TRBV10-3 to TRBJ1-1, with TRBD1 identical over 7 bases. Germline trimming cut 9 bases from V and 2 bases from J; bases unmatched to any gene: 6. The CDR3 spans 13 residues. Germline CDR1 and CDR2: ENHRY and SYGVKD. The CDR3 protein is CAIRGQLNTEAFF. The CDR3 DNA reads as TGTGCCATACGGGGACAGCTAAACACTGAAGCTTTCTTT.

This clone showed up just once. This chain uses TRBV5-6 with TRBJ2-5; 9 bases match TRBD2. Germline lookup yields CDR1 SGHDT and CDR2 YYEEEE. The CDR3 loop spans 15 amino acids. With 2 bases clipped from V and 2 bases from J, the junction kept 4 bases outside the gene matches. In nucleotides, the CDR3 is TGTGCCAGCAGCTTTTGGCGGGGGGGGCAAGAGACCCAGTACTTC. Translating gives CASSFWRGGQETQYF.

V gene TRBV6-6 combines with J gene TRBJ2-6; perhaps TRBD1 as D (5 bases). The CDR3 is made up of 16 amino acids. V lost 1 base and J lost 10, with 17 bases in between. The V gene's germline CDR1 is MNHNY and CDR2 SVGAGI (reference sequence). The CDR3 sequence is CASSYFRQGKGNVLTF. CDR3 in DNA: TGTGCCAGCAGTTACTTTCGCCAGGGTAAGGGGAACGTCCTGACTTTC.

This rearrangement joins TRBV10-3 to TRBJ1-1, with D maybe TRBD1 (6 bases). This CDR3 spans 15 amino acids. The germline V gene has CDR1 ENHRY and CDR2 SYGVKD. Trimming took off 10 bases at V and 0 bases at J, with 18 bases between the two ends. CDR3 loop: CATAMGHRLNTEAFF. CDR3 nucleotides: TGTGCCACCGCAATGGGACACCGATTGAACACTGAAGCTTTCTTT.

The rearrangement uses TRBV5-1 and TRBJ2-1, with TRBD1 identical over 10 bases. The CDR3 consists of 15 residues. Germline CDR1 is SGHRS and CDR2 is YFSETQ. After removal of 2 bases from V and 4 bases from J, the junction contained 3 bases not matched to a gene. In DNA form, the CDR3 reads TGCGCCAGCAGCTTAGGACAGGGGGAATACAATGAGCAGTTCTTC. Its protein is CASSLGQGEYNEQFF.

This CDR3 is CASSPLAGLEETQYF. CDR3 nucleotide sequence: TGTGCCAGCAGCCCCCTAGCGGGGTTGGAGGAGACCCAGTACTTC. The chain carries TRBV7-3 and TRBJ2-5; 9 bases are shared with TRBD2. With 5 bases clipped from V and 5 bases from J, the junction kept 9 bases outside the gene matches. The CDR3 is 15 residues long. Germline assignment: CDR1 SGHTA and CDR2 FQGTGA.

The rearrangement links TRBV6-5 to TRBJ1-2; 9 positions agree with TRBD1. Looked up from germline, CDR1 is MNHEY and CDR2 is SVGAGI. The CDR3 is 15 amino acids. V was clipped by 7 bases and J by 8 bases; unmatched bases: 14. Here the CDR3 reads CASTDADRGSKGYTF. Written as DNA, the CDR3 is TGTGCCAGCACCGACGCGGACAGGGGATCGAAGGGCTACACCTTC.

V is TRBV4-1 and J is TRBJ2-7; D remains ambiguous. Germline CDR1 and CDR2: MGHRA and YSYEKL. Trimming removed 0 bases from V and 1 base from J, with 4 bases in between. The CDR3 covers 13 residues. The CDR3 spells CASSQDLSYEQYF. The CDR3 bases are TGCGCCAGCAGCCAAGATCTGTCCTACGAGCAGTACTTC.

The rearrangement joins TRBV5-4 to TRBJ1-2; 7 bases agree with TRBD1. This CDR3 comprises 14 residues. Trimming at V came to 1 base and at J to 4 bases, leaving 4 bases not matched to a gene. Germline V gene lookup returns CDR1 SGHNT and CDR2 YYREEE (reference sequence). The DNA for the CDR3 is TGTGCCAGCAGCTTGAGGGGGCAAGCCTATGGCTACACCTTC. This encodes CASSLRGQAYGYTF.

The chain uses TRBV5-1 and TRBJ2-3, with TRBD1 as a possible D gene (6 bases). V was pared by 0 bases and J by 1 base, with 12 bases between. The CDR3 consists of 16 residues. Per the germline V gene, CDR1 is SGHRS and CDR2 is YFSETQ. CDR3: CASSLGRDIGTDTQYF. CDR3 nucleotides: TGCGCCAGCAGCTTGGGCCGGGACATAGGCACAGATACGCAGTATTTT.

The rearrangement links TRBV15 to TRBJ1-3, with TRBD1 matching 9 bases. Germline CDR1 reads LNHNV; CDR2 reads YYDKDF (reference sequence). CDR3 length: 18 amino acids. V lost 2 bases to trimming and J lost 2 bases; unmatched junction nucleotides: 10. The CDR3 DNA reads TGTGCCACCAGCAGAAGGGGGGGGACAGGGTTAACTGGAAACACCATATATTTT. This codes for CATSRRGGTGLTGNTIYF. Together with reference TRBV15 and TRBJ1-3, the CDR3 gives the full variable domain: DAMVIQNPRYQVTQFGKPVTLSCSQTLNHNVMYWYQQKSSQAPKLLFHYYDKDFNNEADTPDNFQSRRPNTSFCFLDIRSPGLGDTAMYLCATSRRGGTGLTGNTIYFGEGSWLTVV.

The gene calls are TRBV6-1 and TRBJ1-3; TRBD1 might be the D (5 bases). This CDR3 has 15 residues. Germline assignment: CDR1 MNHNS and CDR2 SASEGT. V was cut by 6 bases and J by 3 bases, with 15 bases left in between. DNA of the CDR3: TGTGCCAGCAGCGTCGGATCGGGGGGTGGAAACACCATATATTTT. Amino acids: CASSVGSGGGNTIYF.

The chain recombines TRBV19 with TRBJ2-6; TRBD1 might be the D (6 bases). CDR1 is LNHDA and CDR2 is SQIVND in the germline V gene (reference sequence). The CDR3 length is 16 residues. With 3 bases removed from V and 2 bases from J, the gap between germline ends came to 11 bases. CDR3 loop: CASSIPAGAGANVLTF. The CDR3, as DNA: TGTGCCAGTAGTATTCCCGCAGGGGCTGGGGCCAACGTCCTGACTTTC.

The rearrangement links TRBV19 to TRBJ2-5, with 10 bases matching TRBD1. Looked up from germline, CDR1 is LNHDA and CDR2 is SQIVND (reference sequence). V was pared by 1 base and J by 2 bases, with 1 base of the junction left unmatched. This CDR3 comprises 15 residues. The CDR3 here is CASSIGTGGQETQYF. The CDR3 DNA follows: TGTGCCAGTAGTATAGGGACAGGGGGGCAAGAGACCCAGTACTTC.